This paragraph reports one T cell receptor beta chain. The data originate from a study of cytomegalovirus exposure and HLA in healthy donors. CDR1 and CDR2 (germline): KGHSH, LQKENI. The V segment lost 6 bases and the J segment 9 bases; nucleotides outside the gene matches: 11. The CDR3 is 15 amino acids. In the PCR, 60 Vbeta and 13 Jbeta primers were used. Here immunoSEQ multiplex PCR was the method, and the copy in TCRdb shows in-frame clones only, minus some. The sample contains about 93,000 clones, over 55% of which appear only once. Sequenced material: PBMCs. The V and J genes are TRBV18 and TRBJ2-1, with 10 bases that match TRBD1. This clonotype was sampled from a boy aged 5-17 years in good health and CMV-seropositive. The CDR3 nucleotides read TGTGCCAGCTCGGCCGGGACAGGGGCTTCGGGTGAGCAGTTCTTC. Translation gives CASSAGTGASGEQFF.